This TCR beta chain was obtained from a study of blood T cell repertoires in COVID-19. As for the study in general: Italy, Spain and the United States were the sources of the convalescent and acute COVID-19 samples. T cells, B-cell-depleted T cells, or PBMCs provided the cDNA or gDNA that served as material.

Original processing notes: Reference gene primer amplification yielded estimated nucleated cell counts. Sequencing used immunoSEQ multiplex PCR; TCRdb keeps in-frame clones, though not all of them. The V and J calls and clone size come from that table; D and trimming were worked out from the DNA. The profile shows tens of thousands of clones, 80% to 90% of them singletons. The V gene lost 3 bases and the J gene lost 13 bases, with 10 bases spanning the gap. Per the germline V gene, CDR1 is ENHRY and CDR2 is SYGVKD. The CDR3 has 12 residues. This receptor was obtained from a human donor in a cohort sampled during active COVID-19. The donor label of this sample is uncertain. Sequencing was performed on peripheral blood. The gene calls are TRBV10-3 and TRBJ1-6; possible D gene TRBD1, 5 bases. For the CDR3, the DNA is TGTGCCATCAGTGAAAAGGAGGGGCCCCTCCACTTT. Its protein is CAISEKEGPLHF.